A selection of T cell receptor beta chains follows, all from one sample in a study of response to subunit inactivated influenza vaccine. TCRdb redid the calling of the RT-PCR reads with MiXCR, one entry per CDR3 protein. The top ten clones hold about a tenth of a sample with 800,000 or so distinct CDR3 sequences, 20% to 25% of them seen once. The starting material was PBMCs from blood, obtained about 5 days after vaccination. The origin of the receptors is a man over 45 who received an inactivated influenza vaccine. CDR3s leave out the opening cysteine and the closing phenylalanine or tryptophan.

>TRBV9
ASSVELAGGNEQF
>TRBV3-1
ASREITGGWTGELF
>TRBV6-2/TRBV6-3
ASKTGGSAYEQY
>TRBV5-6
ASSVAGTRYEQF
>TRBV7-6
ASSLGSGEEQY
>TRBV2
ASNGDRGVTEAF
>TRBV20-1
SARGQGFSGANVLT
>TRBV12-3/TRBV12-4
ASSLAGRSHNEQF
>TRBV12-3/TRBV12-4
ASSTSDRGIRETQY
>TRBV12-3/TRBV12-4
ASSSLGRVKNIQY
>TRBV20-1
SASTGRTGELF
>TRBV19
ASSMDVASGFYNEQF
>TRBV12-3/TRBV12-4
ASNLRQMKNIQY
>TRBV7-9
ASTIGQYEQY
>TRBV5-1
ASSPPRGSSYNEQF
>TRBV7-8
ASSPQTGELSYEQY
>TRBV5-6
ASSLTGIYT
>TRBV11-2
ASSLLSASGRVNSYEQY
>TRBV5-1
ASSAAGLAGRFYEQY
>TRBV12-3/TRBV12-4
ASSLTSGALVEQY
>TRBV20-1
SARDRSLGFPEAF
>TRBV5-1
ASSLAGRGYQY
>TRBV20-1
SAPGLRDEQY
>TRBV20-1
SARDRQGLF
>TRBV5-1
ASREGKNYGYT
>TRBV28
ASSLWSGFEQY
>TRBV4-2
ASSQDLAGEETQY
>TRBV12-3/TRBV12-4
ASSSARGRGVSDTQY
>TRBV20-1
SAFGQGIYNEQF
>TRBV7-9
ASSSSGTGYGYT
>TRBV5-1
ASSLVTGTGGSNEQF
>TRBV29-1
SAAGQSYGYT
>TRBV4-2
ASSRDSGSYNEQF
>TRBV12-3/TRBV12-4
ASTTNVPETQY
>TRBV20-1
SARPQGPGSDTQY
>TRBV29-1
SVDSGGLYNEQF
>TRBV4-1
ASSALQGSYEQY
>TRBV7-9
ASSFASGGTTDTQY
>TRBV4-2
ASSQSRAGASYEQY
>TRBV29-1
SVEDLTGDQETQY
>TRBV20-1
SARVEGQGSTNEQF
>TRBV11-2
ASSLSQGELWGQETQY
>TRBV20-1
SARVTGAHTEAF